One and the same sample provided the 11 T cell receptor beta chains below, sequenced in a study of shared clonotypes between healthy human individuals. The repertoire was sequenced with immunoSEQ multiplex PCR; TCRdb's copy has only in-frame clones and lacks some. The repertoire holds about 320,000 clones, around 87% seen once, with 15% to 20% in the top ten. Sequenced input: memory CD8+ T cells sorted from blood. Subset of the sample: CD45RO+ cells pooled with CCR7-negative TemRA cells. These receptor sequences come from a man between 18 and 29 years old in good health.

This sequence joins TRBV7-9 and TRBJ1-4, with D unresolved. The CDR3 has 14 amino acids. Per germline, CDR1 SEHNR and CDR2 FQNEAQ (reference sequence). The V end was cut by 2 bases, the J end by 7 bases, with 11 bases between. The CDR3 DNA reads TGTGCCAGCAGCTTAAAACTCCCCGGTGAAAAACTGTTTTTT. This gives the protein CASSLKLPGEKLFF.

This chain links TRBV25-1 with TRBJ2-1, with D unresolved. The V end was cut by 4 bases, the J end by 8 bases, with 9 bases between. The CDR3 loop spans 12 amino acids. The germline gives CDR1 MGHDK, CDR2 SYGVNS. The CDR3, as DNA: TGTGCCAGCAGTGTTACGGTCTATGAGCAGTTCTTC. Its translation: CASSVTVYEQFF.

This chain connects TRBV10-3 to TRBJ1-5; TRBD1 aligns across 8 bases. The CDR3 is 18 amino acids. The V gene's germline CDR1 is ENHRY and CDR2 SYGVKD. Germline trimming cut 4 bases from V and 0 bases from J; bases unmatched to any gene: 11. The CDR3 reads CAISGGTGLEGSNQPQHF. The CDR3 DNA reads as TGTGCCATCAGTGGAGGGACAGGCCTGGAGGGTAGCAATCAGCCCCAGCATTTT.

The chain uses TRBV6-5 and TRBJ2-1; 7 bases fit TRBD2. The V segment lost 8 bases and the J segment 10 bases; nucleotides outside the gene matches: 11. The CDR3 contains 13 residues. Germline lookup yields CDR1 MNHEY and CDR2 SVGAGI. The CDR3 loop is CASRGTTPGEQFF. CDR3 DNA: TGTGCCAGCCGCGGGACTACACCAGGGGAGCAGTTCTTC.

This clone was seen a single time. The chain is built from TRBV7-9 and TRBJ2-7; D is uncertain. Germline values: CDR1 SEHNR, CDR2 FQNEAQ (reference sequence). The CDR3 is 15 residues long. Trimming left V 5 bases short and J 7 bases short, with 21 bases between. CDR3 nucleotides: TGTGCCAGCAGCGCGACCTCCGGGCTCGCGAGGGAGCAGTACTTC. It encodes CASSATSGLAREQYF.

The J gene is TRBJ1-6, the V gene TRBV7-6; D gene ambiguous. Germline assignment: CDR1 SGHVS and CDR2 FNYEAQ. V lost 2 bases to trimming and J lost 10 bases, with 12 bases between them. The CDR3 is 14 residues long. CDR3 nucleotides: TGTGCCAGCAGCTTAAAGGAGGGAGAATCACCCCTCCACTTT. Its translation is CASSLKEGESPLHF. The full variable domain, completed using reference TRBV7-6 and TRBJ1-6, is GAGVSQSPRYKVTKRGQDVALRCDPISGHVSLYWYRQALGQGPEFLTYFNYEAQQDKSGLPNDRFSAERPEGSISTLTIQRTEQRDSAMYRCASSLKEGESPLHFGNGTRLTVT.

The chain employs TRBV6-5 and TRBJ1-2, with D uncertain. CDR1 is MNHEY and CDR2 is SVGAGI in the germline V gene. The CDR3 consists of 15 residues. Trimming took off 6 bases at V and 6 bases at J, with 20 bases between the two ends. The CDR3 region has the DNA TGTGCCAGCAGACAGAGACGTGGGTTGTCAGATGGCTACACCTTC. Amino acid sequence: CASRQRRGLSDGYTF.

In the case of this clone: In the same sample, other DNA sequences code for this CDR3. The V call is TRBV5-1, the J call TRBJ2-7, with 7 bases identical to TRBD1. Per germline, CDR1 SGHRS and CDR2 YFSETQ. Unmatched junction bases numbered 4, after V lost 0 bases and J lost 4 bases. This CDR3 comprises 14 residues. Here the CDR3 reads CASSLGQGVYEQYF. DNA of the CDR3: TGCGCCAGCAGCTTGGGACAGGGAGTATACGAGCAGTACTTC.

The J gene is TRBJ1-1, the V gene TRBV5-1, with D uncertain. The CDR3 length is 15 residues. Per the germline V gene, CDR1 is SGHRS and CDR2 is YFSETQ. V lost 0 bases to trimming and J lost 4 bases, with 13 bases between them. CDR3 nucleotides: TGCGCCAGCAGCTTGGGGACTCATTTGGGCACTGAAGCTTTCTTT. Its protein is CASSLGTHLGTEAFF. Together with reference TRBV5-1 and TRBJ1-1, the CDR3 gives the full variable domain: KAGVTQTPRYLIKTRGQQVTLSCSPISGHRSVSWYQQTPGQGLQFLFEYFSETQRNKGNFPGRFSGRQFSNSRSEMNVSTLELGDSALYLCASSLGTHLGTEAFFGQGTRLTVV.

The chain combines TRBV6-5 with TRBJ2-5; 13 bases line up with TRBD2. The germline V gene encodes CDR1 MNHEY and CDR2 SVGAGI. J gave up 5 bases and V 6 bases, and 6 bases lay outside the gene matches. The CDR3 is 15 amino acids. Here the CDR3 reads CASRWTSGSRETQYF. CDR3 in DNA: TGTGCCAGCAGATGGACTAGCGGGAGCAGGGAGACCCAGTACTTC.

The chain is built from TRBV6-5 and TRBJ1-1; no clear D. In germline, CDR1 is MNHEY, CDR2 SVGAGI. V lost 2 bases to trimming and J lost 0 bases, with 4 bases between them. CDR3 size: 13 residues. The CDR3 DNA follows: TGTGCCAGCAGTTACGTCGTGAACACTGAAGCTTTCTTT. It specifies CASSYVVNTEAFF.